Listed below are T cell receptor beta chains from one sample, sequenced in a study of beta chain features in type 1 diabetes. Sequenced by immunoSEQ multiplex PCR; TCRdb stores in-frame clones only, minus some. The data hold 500,000 to 650,000 clones, with around 11% observed a single time. Material for sequencing was naive CD4+ T cells from blood. These receptors were taken from a man aged 25 to 45 with type 1 diabetes. Each CDR3 is given with its conserved first and last residue. Each record gives: J gene, clone size, D gene, V gene, CDR3 DNA, CDR3 protein. The D gene is left open where the match is weak. Clone size appears in some rows only: once, few, many, or a class for an expanded clone.

j_call: TRBJ2-7
clone_size: NA
d_call: NA
v_call: TRBV21-1
cdr3_nt: TGTGCCAGCAGCACACCGGGACAGGGCTACGAGCAGTACTTC
cdr3_aa: CASSTPGQGYEQYF

j_call: TRBJ2-7
clone_size: few
d_call: NA
v_call: TRBV5-1
cdr3_nt: TGCGCCAGCAGCTTGGGGTTAGGCGGGACAGACTACGAGCAGTACTTC
cdr3_aa: CASSLGLGGTDYEQYF

j_call: TRBJ1-6
clone_size: few
d_call: TRBD1
v_call: TRBV2
cdr3_nt: TGTGCCAGCAGCCCACGGACAGGGGACAATTCACCCCTCCACTTT
cdr3_aa: CASSPRTGDNSPLHF

j_call: TRBJ2-2
clone_size: NA
d_call: NA
v_call: TRBV10-3
cdr3_nt: TGTGCCATCAGAAGGGGACAGAACACCGGGGAGCTGTTTTTT
cdr3_aa: CAIRRGQNTGELFF

j_call: TRBJ2-1
clone_size: NA
d_call: NA
v_call: TRBV13
cdr3_nt: TGTGCCAGCAGCCCCGGGTCCGCGCAGTTCTTC
cdr3_aa: CASSPGSAQFF

j_call: TRBJ1-4
clone_size: few
d_call: NA
v_call: TRBV9
cdr3_nt: TGTGCCAGCAGCGGAGCCTCGGAAAAACTGTTTTTT
cdr3_aa: CASSGASEKLFF

j_call: TRBJ2-5
clone_size: few
d_call: NA
v_call: TRBV19
cdr3_nt: TGTGCCAGTAGTATAGCAGAAGAGCCCCAGTACTTC
cdr3_aa: CASSIAEEPQYF

j_call: TRBJ1-1
clone_size: few
d_call: TRBD1
v_call: TRBV7-6
cdr3_nt: TGTGCCAGCAGCTTAGTTGCACAGGGGCGCACTGAAGCTTTCTTT
cdr3_aa: CASSLVAQGRTEAFF

j_call: TRBJ1-4
clone_size: few
d_call: TRBD1
v_call: TRBV11-2
cdr3_nt: TGTGCCAGCAGCTTTGGACAGGGTTACGAAAAACTGTTTTTT
cdr3_aa: CASSFGQGYEKLFF

j_call: TRBJ2-4
clone_size: NA
d_call: TRBD2
v_call: TRBV6-1
cdr3_nt: TGTGCCAGCAGTGAAGGCGGTAGCGGGGCCAAAAACATTCAGTACTTC
cdr3_aa: CASSEGGSGAKNIQYF

j_call: TRBJ2-2
clone_size: few
d_call: NA
v_call: TRBV28
cdr3_nt: TGTGCCAGCACAGGGTCGGCGAACACCGGGGAGCTGTTTTTT
cdr3_aa: CASTGSANTGELFF

j_call: TRBJ2-2
clone_size: NA
d_call: NA
v_call: TRBV7-9
cdr3_nt: TGTGCCAGCAGCTTAGGGCCAAGCAACACCGGGGAGCTGTTTTTT
cdr3_aa: CASSLGPSNTGELFF

j_call: TRBJ1-5
clone_size: NA
d_call: TRBD1
v_call: TRBV19
cdr3_nt: TGTGCCAGTAGTGCGACAGGGGATGGCAATCAGCCCCAGCATTTT
cdr3_aa: CASSATGDGNQPQHF

j_call: TRBJ1-5
clone_size: few
d_call: NA
v_call: TRBV28
cdr3_nt: TGTGCCAGCAGTCCGCCTAGGGGCGGAGGTCAGCCCCAGCATTTT
cdr3_aa: CASSPPRGGGQPQHF

j_call: TRBJ2-3
clone_size: few
d_call: NA
v_call: TRBV2
cdr3_nt: TGTGCCAGCAGAAGCGGGTTTAGCACAGATACGCAGTATTTT
cdr3_aa: CASRSGFSTDTQYF

j_call: TRBJ1-1
clone_size: few
d_call: TRBD1
v_call: TRBV4-3
cdr3_nt: TGCGCCAGCAGCCGACCCCTTCCCGGGACAGGGAGAGGCAGCACTGAAGCTTTCTTT
cdr3_aa: CASSRPLPGTGRGSTEAFF

j_call: TRBJ2-7
clone_size: NA
d_call: NA
v_call: TRBV6-5
cdr3_nt: TGTGCCAGCAGCCCCGACAGAACCTACGAGCAGTACTTC
cdr3_aa: CASSPDRTYEQYF

j_call: TRBJ2-2
clone_size: few
d_call: NA
v_call: TRBV7-7
cdr3_nt: TGTGCTAGCAGCGGCCATGACACCGGGGAGCTGTTTTTT
cdr3_aa: CASSGHDTGELFF

j_call: TRBJ2-1
clone_size: few
d_call: TRBD2
v_call: TRBV19
cdr3_nt: TGTGCCAGTAGTATAGATCAGCGGGGGACTTACAATGAGCAGTTCTTC
cdr3_aa: CASSIDQRGTYNEQFF

j_call: TRBJ1-3
clone_size: few
d_call: NA
v_call: TRBV14
cdr3_nt: TGTGCCAGTTTCAGGGGAACTGGAAACACCATATATTTT
cdr3_aa: CASFRGTGNTIYF

j_call: TRBJ2-7
clone_size: NA
d_call: NA
v_call: TRBV7-2
cdr3_nt: TGTGCCAGCAGCCTCGCGGAATCCGAGCAGTACTTC
cdr3_aa: CASSLAESEQYF

j_call: TRBJ1-4
clone_size: few
d_call: NA
v_call: TRBV25-1
cdr3_nt: TGTGCCAGCAGTGTCGGACAGAAAGCAACTAATGAAAAACTGTTTTTT
cdr3_aa: CASSVGQKATNEKLFF

j_call: TRBJ2-5
clone_size: NA
d_call: TRBD1
v_call: TRBV5-1
cdr3_nt: TGCGCCAGCAGCACAACAGGGGTTGAGACCCAGTACTTC
cdr3_aa: CASSTTGVETQYF

j_call: TRBJ2-7
clone_size: few
d_call: NA
v_call: TRBV4-2
cdr3_nt: TGTGCCAGCAGCCAAGACCGGACATCCTACGAGCAGTACTTC
cdr3_aa: CASSQDRTSYEQYF

j_call: TRBJ2-5
clone_size: NA
d_call: NA
v_call: TRBV7-8
cdr3_nt: TGTGCCAGCAGCTTAGGATCTCGCCCAGGGGTGGAGACCCAGTACTTC
cdr3_aa: CASSLGSRPGVETQYF

j_call: TRBJ2-3
clone_size: few
d_call: NA
v_call: TRBV4-2
cdr3_nt: TGTGCCAGCAGCCCTCCAGGACTACTTACAGATACGCAGTATTTT
cdr3_aa: CASSPPGLLTDTQYF